Described below is a single T cell receptor (beta chain) sequence and its context. The sample belongs to a study of T cell changes during pregnancy in multiple sclerosis. The repertoire was sequenced with immunoSEQ multiplex PCR; TCRdb's copy has only in-frame clones and lacks some. The table lists tens of thousands of clones, about nine tenths of them singletons. V dropped 1 base and J dropped 4; count of bases not matched to a gene: 4. The CDR3 loop spans 15 amino acids. Germline values: CDR1 KGHSH, CDR2 LQKENI. The chain employs TRBV18 and TRBJ1-2, with 9 bases matching TRBD1. The clonotype originates from a female donor in good health, enrolled as a control in a pregnancy study. This material consisted of peripheral blood, taken in the first trimester of pregnancy. CDR3 DNA: TGTGCCAGCTCACCACGGACAGGGGATACCTATGGCTACACCTTC. Amino acid sequence: CASSPRTGDTYGYTF.